Only a few counts were recorded for the clone carrying this T cell receptor beta chain. Sequencing used immunoSEQ multiplex PCR; TCRdb keeps in-frame clones, though not all of them. Among 20,000 or so clones listed, over 75% were seen once. These data originate in a study of OX40 agonist ivuxolimab in advanced cancers. Per germline, CDR1 MDHEN and CDR2 SYDVKM. This CDR3 spans 17 amino acids. Trimming cost V 5 bases and J 0 bases, with 17 bases left between them. The starting material was CD4+ or CD8+ T cells sorted from blood, obtained in a trial of the OX40 agonist ivuxolimab. The clonotype was recovered from an adult with an advanced solid tumor such as melanoma, head and neck, liver or kidney cancer. J is TRBJ1-3 and V is TRBV28, with D tentatively TRBD1 (5 bases). The DNA of the CDR3 is TGTGCCAGCAGTCCCCATCCGACAGTCTCCTCTGGAAACACCATATATTTT. It codes for CASSPHPTVSSGNTIYF.